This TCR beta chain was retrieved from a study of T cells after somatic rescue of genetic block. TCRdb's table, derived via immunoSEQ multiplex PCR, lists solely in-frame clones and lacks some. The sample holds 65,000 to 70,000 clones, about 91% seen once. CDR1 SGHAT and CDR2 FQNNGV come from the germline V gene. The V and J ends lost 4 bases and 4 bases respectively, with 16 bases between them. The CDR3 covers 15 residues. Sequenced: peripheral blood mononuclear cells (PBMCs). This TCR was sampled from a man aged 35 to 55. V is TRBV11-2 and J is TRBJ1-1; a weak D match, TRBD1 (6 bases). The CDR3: CASSSQRGLGTEAFF. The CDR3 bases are TGTGCCAGCAGCTCCCAGCGGGGGCTCGGCACTGAAGCTTTCTTT.